This TCR beta chain was documented in a study of T cells in Graves' hyperthyroidism and ophthalmopathy. The overall study: Upon initial diagnosis and before any treatment, peripheral blood was collected.

At least 3 on the Clinical Activity Score was recorded for ophthalmopathy patients, who also had NOSPECS grade at least 4 and duration under 3 months. Investigators excluded patients with uncontrolled infection, other autoimmune disease, pregnancy or lactation. Together with thyroid ultrasound, orbital computed tomography, serum thyroxine and TRAb, clinical symptoms were used for diagnoses. Amplification yielded TCR beta CDR3 regions, with RNA transcripts as the source. First-round RT-PCR with HTBI primers amplified the TCR CDR3 region. TCRdb reprocessed the multiplex PCR reads with MiXCR, giving one entry per CDR3 protein. The sample shows fewer than 500,000 distinct CDR3 sequences, approximately 15% of them seen only once. The V end was cut by 3 bases, the J end by 1 base, with 7 bases between. The germline CDR1 and CDR2 sequences are DFQATT and SNEGSKA (reference sequence). This CDR3 spans 12 amino acids.

This clonotype was observed at least ten times. This TCR derives from a man between 18 and 29 years old with Graves' ophthalmopathy. The rearrangement links TRBV20-1 to TRBJ2-7; D gene unclear. Sequences were obtained from blood. Here the CDR3 reads CSARGPSYEQYF. The CDR3 coding sequence is TGCAGTGCTAGGGGCCCGTCCTACGAGCAGTACTTC.